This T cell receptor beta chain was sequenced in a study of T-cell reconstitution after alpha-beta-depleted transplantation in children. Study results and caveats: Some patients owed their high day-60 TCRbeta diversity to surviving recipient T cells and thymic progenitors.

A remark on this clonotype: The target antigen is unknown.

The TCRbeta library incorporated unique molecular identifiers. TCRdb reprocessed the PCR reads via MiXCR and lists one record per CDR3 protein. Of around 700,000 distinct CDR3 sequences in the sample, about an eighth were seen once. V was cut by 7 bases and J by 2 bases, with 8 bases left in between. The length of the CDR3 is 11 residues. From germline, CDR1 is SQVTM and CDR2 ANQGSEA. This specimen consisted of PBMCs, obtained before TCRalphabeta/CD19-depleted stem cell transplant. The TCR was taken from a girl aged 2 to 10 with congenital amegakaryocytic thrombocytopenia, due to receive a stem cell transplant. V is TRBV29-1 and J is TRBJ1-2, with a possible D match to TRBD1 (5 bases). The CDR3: CSGQSNYGYTF. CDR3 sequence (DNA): TGCAGCGGACAGTCAAACTATGGCTACACCTTC.